This T cell receptor (beta chain) derives from a study of tumor-infiltrating lymphocytes in primary liver carcinoma. The tissue used was unsorted bulk material of roughly 17-33 mg. RNA and DNA were co-extracted from it with the AllPrep DNA/RNA mini kit. With around 500 ng total RNA as template and a constant-region primer, TCR beta cDNA was made. Amplification in three nested multiplex PCR rounds with slightly modified ARM-PCR gave rise to TCR beta libraries. One entry per CDR3 protein, called by TCRdb with MiXCR from the multiplex PCR reads. The sample has 100,000 or so distinct CDR3 sequences; under 70% are singletons. The count of this clonotype is one. This may be a read error, as it is one base from a much larger clone. The final CDR3 position lacks the conserved phenylalanine or tryptophan, pointing to a likely read error. The sequence derives from a woman in her sixties or seventies with primary liver carcinoma and hepatitis B virus infection. The sample comprised liver tumor tissue from sampling region 2. Subset of the sample: tumor region T2, inferior pole.

Here the CDR3 reads CASTPALNTEAFS. CDR3 in DNA: TGTGCCAGCACCCCCGCCCTGAACACTGAAGCTTTCTCT. The chain employs TRBV6-6 and TRBJ1-1; D remains ambiguous. This CDR3 has 13 amino acids. The germline gives CDR1 MNHNY, CDR2 SVGAGI (reference sequence). The V and J ends lost 7 bases and 0 bases respectively, with 9 bases between them.